This T cell receptor beta chain was sequenced in a study of T cell responses to AZD1222 COVID-19 vaccine. The assay was immunoSEQ multiplex PCR, and TCRdb's table has in-frame clones only and misses some. The table has roughly 120,000 clones, about nine tenths seen once. The V end lost 3 bases, the J end lost 5 bases, and 18 bases lay between the germline ends. This CDR3 has 15 residues. Germline V gene data show CDR1 as SGHTS and CDR2 as YDEGEE. The sample consisted of peripheral blood, taken on day 0 of AZD1222 vaccination. The TCR comes from an adult in good health. The V gene is TRBV5-8, the J gene TRBJ2-7; D may correspond to TRBD1 or TRBD2 (5 bases each). CDR3 DNA: TGTGCCAGCAGCTCCGAGAGGGGAGTTACCCACGAGCAGTACTTC. The encoded protein is CASSSERGVTHEQYF.